These T cell receptor beta chains were read from a single sample in a study of identical twins. TCRdb re-called the 5' RACE reads with MiXCR, one entry per CDR3 protein. Here the sample spans some 270,000 distinct CDR3 sequences, about 8.5% being singletons. Another study also made use of these data, one on yellow fever vaccine responses in identical twins.

Sequencing input: CD8+ T cells sorted from blood. These receptors all come from a woman aged 18 to 35 in good health. The CDR3 runs from the conserved cysteine through the conserved F or W. Fields, in order: V gene, CDR3 length, J gene, clone size, D gene, CDR3 DNA, CDR3 protein. The D gene is left open where the match is weak. Not all rows give a size; the values are once, few, many and, for expanded clones, a class.

TRBV7-9	16	TRBJ2-1	-	-	TGTGCCAGCAGTCCGTTGGTTAGCGGATACGGGCATCGGCAGTTCTTC	CASSPLVSGYGHRQFF
TRBV27	13	TRBJ2-7	many	-	TGTGCCAGCAGTTTAGGCCTGGGATCCGAGCAGTACTTC	CASSLGLGSEQYF
TRBV28	12	TRBJ2-7	-	-	TGTGCCAGCCGGCGGGGCTCCTACGAGCAGTACTTC	CASRRGSYEQYF
TRBV6-5	16	TRBJ1-1	few	-	TGTGCCAGCAGTTACTCGATAAGGACACTGAACACTGAAGCTTTCTTT	CASSYSIRTLNTEAFF
TRBV28	14	TRBJ2-7	-	TRBD1	TGTGCCAGCAGTTTACGCAGGGGGATTGGGGAGCAGTACTTC	CASSLRRGIGEQYF
TRBV28	15	TRBJ2-7	-	TRBD1	TGTGCCAGCAGTCACCGGGACAGGGTTCCCTACGAGCAGTACTTC	CASSHRDRVPYEQYF
TRBV4-1	16	TRBJ2-1	many	TRBD2	TGCGCCAGCAGCCAAGTCACCGGCGGGAGGATGGATGAGCAGTTCTTC	CASSQVTGGRMDEQFF
TRBV27	15	TRBJ1-1	few	-	TGTGCCAGCAGTTTACTGTATCGGGGGAACACTGAAGCTTTCTTT	CASSLLYRGNTEAFF
TRBV20-1	14	TRBJ2-7	-	TRBD2	TGCAGTGCTAGTTTCGCGGGGGGACCTTACGAGCAGTACTTC	CSASFAGGPYEQYF
TRBV27	17	TRBJ2-7	many	-	TGTGCCAGCAGTTTAACCGCCAGGAGGGTAATCTCCTACGAGCAGTACTTC	CASSLTARRVISYEQYF